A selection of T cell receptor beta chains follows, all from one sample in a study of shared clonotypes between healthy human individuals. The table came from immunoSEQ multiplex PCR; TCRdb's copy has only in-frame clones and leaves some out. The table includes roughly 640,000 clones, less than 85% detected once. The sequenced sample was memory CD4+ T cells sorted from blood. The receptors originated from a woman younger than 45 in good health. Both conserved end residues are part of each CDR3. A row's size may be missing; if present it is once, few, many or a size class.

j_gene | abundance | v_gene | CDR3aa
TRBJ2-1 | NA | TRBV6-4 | CASSDLAGSHEQFF
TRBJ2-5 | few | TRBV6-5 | CASSLSSQGTQYF
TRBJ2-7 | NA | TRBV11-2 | CASSVDGYEQYF
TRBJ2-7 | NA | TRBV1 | CTSSQDNPVPYEQYF
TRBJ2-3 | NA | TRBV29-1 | CSVDIVGDTQYF
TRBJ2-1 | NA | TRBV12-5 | CASGKNRVNEQFF
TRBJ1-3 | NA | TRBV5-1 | CASSPRGQRSGNTIYF
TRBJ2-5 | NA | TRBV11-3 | CASSSTGTSGSQTQYF
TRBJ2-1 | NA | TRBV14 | CASSTFSGAYNEQFF
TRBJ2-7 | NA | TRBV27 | CASSSSYEQYF
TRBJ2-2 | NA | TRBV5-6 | CASSLVTSDHTGELFF
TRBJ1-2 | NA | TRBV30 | CAWSPGQGGNYGYTF
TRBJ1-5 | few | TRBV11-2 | CASSLESNQPQHF
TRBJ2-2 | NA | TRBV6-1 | CASKAWSGELFF
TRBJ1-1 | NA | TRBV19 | CASSTRNTEAFF
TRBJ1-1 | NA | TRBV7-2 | CASSLEYLNGEAFF
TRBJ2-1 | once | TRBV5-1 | CASSVGLAGAGEQFF
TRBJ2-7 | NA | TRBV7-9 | CASFVEGEQYF
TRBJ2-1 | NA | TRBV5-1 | CASSPLAGAYNEQFF
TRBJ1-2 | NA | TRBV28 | CASRPGFGYGYTF
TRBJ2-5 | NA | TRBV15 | CATSRLQIHQETQYF
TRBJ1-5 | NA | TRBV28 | CASSRVFIQPQHF
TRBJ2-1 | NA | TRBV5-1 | CASSLAQGQREQFF
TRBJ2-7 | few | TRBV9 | CASSVEGYEQYF
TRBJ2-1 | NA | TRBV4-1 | CASSQDRGGGMSNEQFF
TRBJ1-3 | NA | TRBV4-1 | CASSPRGTEYSGNTIYF
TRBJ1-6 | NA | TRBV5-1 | CASSVGQGNSPLHF
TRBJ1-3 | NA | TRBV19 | CASRNRGISGNTIYF
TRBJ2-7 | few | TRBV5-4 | CASSLGTSALYEQYF
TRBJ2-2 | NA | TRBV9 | CASSAPRGGNTGELFF
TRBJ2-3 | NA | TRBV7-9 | CASHHGSSPREDTQYF
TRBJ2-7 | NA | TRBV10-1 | CASSRTSSSYEQYF
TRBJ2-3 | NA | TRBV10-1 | CASSTGYRVLRTDTQYF
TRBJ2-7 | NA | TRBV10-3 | CAIGVEGTVYEQYF
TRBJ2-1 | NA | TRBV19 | CASSYSQGGDEQFF
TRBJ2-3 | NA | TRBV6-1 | CASSLGSADTQYF
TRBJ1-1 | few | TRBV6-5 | CASSYYPTANTEAFF
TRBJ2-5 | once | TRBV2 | CASSLLLPGPKETQYF
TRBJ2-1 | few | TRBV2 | CASIPGTSGTHEQFF
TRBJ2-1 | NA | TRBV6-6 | CASSYEGNEQFF
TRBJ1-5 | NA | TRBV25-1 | CASSGVGDQPQHF
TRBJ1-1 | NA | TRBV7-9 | CASSSGYRGRNTEAFF
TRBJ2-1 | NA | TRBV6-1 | CASSETLSGDNEQFF